This T cell receptor (beta chain) originates from a study of blood T cell repertoires in COVID-19. On the study more broadly: Samples taken during acute and convalescent COVID-19 were collected in the United States, Italy and Spain. From T cells, B-cell-depleted T cells, or PBMCs came the material, which was cDNA or gDNA.

V lost 5 bases and J 5 bases, leaving 16 bases between the germline ends. CDR1 SGHNT and CDR2 YENEEA come from the germline V gene. The CDR3 runs 15 residues. Authors' analysis steps: The assay estimated nucleated cells by amplifying reference gene primers. Sequencing used immunoSEQ multiplex PCR; TCRdb keeps in-frame clones, though not all of them. That table furnishes V, J and clone size, whereas the DNA furnished D and trimming. The table includes roughly 240,000 clones, roughly four fifths detected once. The sequence derives from a woman in her 70s with acute or convalescent COVID-19. J is TRBJ2-1 and V is TRBV11-3, with D possibly TRBD2 on 7 matching bases. Sequences were obtained from peripheral blood. CDR3 sequence: CASSPGEAGNNEQFF. CDR3 sequence (DNA): TGTGCCAGCAGCCCAGGGGAAGCGGGGAACAATGAGCAGTTCTTC. Combining the CDR3 with reference TRBV11-3 and TRBJ2-1 gives the whole variable domain EAGVVQSPRYKIIEKKQPVAFWCNPISGHNTLYWYLQNLGQGPELLIRYENEEAVDDSQLPKDRFSAERLKGVDSTLKIQPAELGDSAVYLCASSPGEAGNNEQFFGPGTRLTVL.